This T cell receptor (beta chain) was sequenced for a study of T cells in Graves' hyperthyroidism and ophthalmopathy. Germline V gene lookup returns CDR1 SNHLY and CDR2 FYNNEI. The CDR3 sequence is 13 residues long. Trimming left V 8 bases short and J 3 bases short, with 10 bases between. Amplified TCR beta CDR3 regions derived from RNA transcripts. Using the HTBI primer set, a first-round RT-PCR was run on the TCR CDR3. TCRdb fed the multiplex PCR reads into MiXCR, producing one record per CDR3 protein. The sample consists of approximately 720,000 distinct CDR3 sequences, 15% to 20% of them appearing once. This clonotype was recorded many times.

The V and J genes are TRBV2 and TRBJ2-2; the D gene is possibly TRBD1 (5 bases). This clonotype originated in a woman aged 50 to 60 with Graves' hyperthyroidism that later progressed to Graves' ophthalmopathy. Sequencing used blood. The CDR3 bases are TGTGCCAGCGGCAGGGTAGACACCGGGGAGCTGTTTTTT. This gives the protein CASGRVDTGELFF.